One sample yielded the 19 T cell receptor beta chains listed below, sequenced in a study of cytomegalovirus exposure and HLA in healthy donors. Measured with immunoSEQ multiplex PCR; TCRdb has only the in-frame clones, and not every one. The table has around 160,000 clones, about 88% seen once. Material: PBMCs. The source is a man between 18 and 35 years old in good health and CMV-seronegative.

This chain connects TRBV28 to TRBJ1-2; 11 bases align to TRBD1. Germline CDR1 and CDR2: MDHEN and SYDVKM. The J segment lost 4 bases and the V segment lost 5 bases, leaving 3 bases of the junction unmatched. The CDR3 consists of 14 residues. The CDR3 DNA reads as TGTGCCAGCAGTAGGGGACAGGGGGTCTATGGCTACACCTTC. Protein: CASSRGQGVYGYTF.

This rearrangement joins TRBV18 to TRBJ1-2; 9 positions agree with TRBD1. CDR3 length: 17 residues. V trimming: 2 bases; J trimming: 10 bases; junction bases outside the gene matches: 17. Germline CDR1 KGHSH, CDR2 LQKENI. CDR3 sequence reads: CASSPRSGTGTSVDYTF. The CDR3, as DNA: TGTGCCAGCTCACCAAGATCCGGGACAGGGACTTCGGTGGACTACACCTTC.

V usage is TRBV27 and J usage is TRBJ1-2, with D possibly being TRBD1 (5 bases). With 8 bases removed from V and 6 bases from J, the gap between germline ends came to 16 bases. Per germline, CDR1 MNHEY and CDR2 SMNVEV (reference sequence). The length of the CDR3 is 13 residues. DNA for the CDR3: TGTGCCAGCGGGGAACAGGAGCTCCATGGCTACACCTTC. This encodes CASGEQELHGYTF.

Here the CDR3 reads CASSLGQFSYEQYF. The CDR3 DNA reads as TGTGCCAGCAGTTTGGGACAGTTCTCCTACGAGCAGTACTTC. The V call is TRBV27, the J call TRBJ2-7; the match to TRBD1 covers 7 bases. V lost 3 bases, J lost 0 bases, and 2 bases stayed unmatched. CDR1 MNHEY and CDR2 SMNVEV come from the germline V gene (reference sequence). The CDR3 covers 14 residues.

The V call is TRBV7-8, the J call TRBJ2-5, with D perhaps matching TRBD1 (5 bases). Looked up from germline, CDR1 is SGHVS and CDR2 is FQNEAQ. The CDR3 runs 17 residues. V shed 7 bases and J shed 1 base, with 22 bases lying between them. The CDR3 DNA reads as TGTGCCAGCAACGCCTTAGGTACAGGCCGAGGCCAAGAGACCCAGTACTTC. Translating it yields CASNALGTGRGQETQYF.

The chain is built from TRBV28 and TRBJ2-7; D ambiguous. V lost 7 bases and J lost 4, with 14 bases in between. CDR3 size: 13 residues. The V gene's germline CDR1 is MDHEN and CDR2 SYDVKM. The CDR3 loop is CASTMTSLYEQYF. In nucleotides, the CDR3 is TGTGCCAGCACCATGACTTCTCTTTACGAGCAGTACTTC.

This rearrangement joins TRBV27 to TRBJ1-1, with a tentative D call TRBD1 (5 bases). The germline gives CDR1 MNHEY, CDR2 SMNVEV (reference sequence). This CDR3 spans 15 amino acids. Trimming removed 0 bases from V and 5 bases from J, with 13 bases in between. The CDR3 nucleotides are TGTGCCAGCAGTTTATCGGCCGGGGGGGGAACTGAAGCTTTCTTT. Amino acids: CASSLSAGGGTEAFF.

The genes are TRBV5-1 and TRBJ2-3; 9 bases agree with TRBD2. This CDR3 spans 16 amino acids. Germline trimming cut 4 bases from V and 6 bases from J; bases unmatched to any gene: 12. Germline-derived CDR1 and CDR2 are SGHRS and YFSETQ. DNA for the CDR3: TGCGCCAGCAGCGGGGGACTAGCCTACGCAAGTGATACGCAGTATTTT. This encodes CASSGGLAYASDTQYF.

The chain couples TRBV5-1 to TRBJ2-1, with TRBD2 identical over 8 bases. CDR1 and CDR2 from the germline V gene are SGHRS and YFSETQ. CDR3 length equals 21 residues. The V and J ends lost 4 bases and 2 bases, in that order; junction bases with no gene match: 23. The CDR3 DNA reads as TGCGCCAGCAGCCTTGGCGTTCGGGGGCGTTGGCTAGCGGGTACCTACAATGAGCAGTTCTTC. Translation gives CASSLGVRGRWLAGTYNEQFF.

The V call is TRBV28, the J call TRBJ2-1, with TRBD1 identical over 10 bases. Germline values: CDR1 MDHEN, CDR2 SYDVKM. The V gene end was trimmed by 4 bases and the J gene end by 7 bases; junction bases not matched to a gene: 7. The CDR3 is 15 residues long. The CDR3 nucleotides read TGTGCCAGCAGTTCCGGGACAGGGGATTGGAATGAGCAGTTCTTC. It encodes CASSSGTGDWNEQFF.

The chain is built from TRBV4-2 and TRBJ2-7, with 9 bases lining up with TRBD2. The CDR3 runs to 15 residues. The trim removed 5 bases at V and 0 bases at J, leaving 5 bases unmatched. Per germline, CDR1 LGHNA and CDR2 YNFKEQ. CDR3 protein: CASSSRLADSYEQYF. The DNA of the CDR3 is TGTGCCAGCAGCTCCAGACTAGCGGACTCCTACGAGCAGTACTTC.

The genes are TRBV11-3 and TRBJ2-1; 8 bases are a match to TRBD1. V was clipped by 10 bases and J by 4 bases; unmatched bases: 9. This CDR3 comprises 14 residues. CDR1 and CDR2 from the germline V gene are SGHNT and YENEEA. The chain's CDR3 is CAINQGADYNEQFF. The DNA of the CDR3 is TGTGCCATTAATCAGGGGGCTGATTACAATGAGCAGTTCTTC.

DNA of the CDR3: TGTGCCAGCAGCTTCAACAGGATTAGCAATCAGCCCCAGCATTTT. Translated: CASSFNRISNQPQHF. The chain links TRBV7-8 to TRBJ1-5; D is perhaps TRBD1 (5 bases). Germline-derived CDR1 and CDR2 are SGHVS and FQNEAQ. The ends were cut back, 3 bases at V and 0 bases at J, with 9 bases in the middle. This CDR3 has 15 amino acids. The complete variable domain, with remaining parts taken from reference TRBV7-8 and TRBJ1-5, reads GAGVSQSPRYKVAKRGQDVALRCDPISGHVSLFWYQQALGQGPEFLTYFQNEAQLDKSGLPSDRFFAERPEGSVSTLKIQRTQQEDSAVYLCASSFNRISNQPQHFGDGTRLSIL.

This clone was found a few times. This chain joins TRBV28 and TRBJ2-7; D possibly corresponds to TRBD2 (7 bases). Germline CDR1 is MDHEN and CDR2 is SYDVKM. Trimming cost V 3 bases and J 3 bases, with 18 bases left between them. The CDR3 runs to 16 residues. CDR3 coding DNA: TGTGCCAGCAGTTTCCGAAGGGGGGAGGGAATCTACGAGCAGTACTTC. It specifies CASSFRRGEGIYEQYF.

The CDR3, as DNA: TGTGCCAGCAGCGCGCCTAGCGGAGAGCAGTACTTC. It encodes CASSAPSGEQYF. The chain uses TRBV6-5 and TRBJ2-5; 7 bases are a match to TRBD2. The CDR3 extends over 12 amino acids. The V gene's germline CDR1 is MNHEY and CDR2 SVGAGI. The V segment lost 6 bases and the J segment 11 bases; nucleotides outside the gene matches: 9.

The chain recombines TRBV4-1 with TRBJ1-2; D is uncertain. Germline CDR1 reads MGHRA; CDR2 reads YSYEKL. The CDR3 is 15 residues long. V was shortened by 0 bases and J by 2 bases, with 10 bases between the two germline ends. CDR3 nucleotides: TGCGCCAGCAGCCAAGAATCGTCGGGGAACTATGGCTACACCTTC. As protein: CASSQESSGNYGYTF.

The chain has TRBV30 and TRBJ2-1; 10 bases map to TRBD1. This CDR3 spans 18 amino acids. Germline V gene lookup returns CDR1 GTSNPN and CDR2 SVGIG (reference sequence). The ends lost 2 bases at V and 3 bases at J; junction bases unmatched: 13. The chain's CDR3 is CAWSTTGAGTGVYNEQFF. In DNA, the CDR3 is TGTGCCTGGAGTACAACGGGAGCCGGGACAGGGGTCTACAATGAGCAGTTCTTC. Supplemented by reference TRBV30 and TRBJ2-1, the full variable domain reads SQTIHQWPATLVQPVGSPLSLECTVEGTSNPNLYWYRQAAGRGLQLLFYSVGIGQISSEVPQNLSASRPQDRQFILSSKKLLLSDSGFYLCAWSTTGAGTGVYNEQFFGPGTRLTVL.

The CDR3 DNA reads TGTGCCAGCGGGGACGGGACTCGGTCCTTTAATGAGCAGTTCTTC. Translated, it gives CASGDGTRSFNEQFF. This chain uses TRBV5-8 with TRBJ2-1; possible D gene TRBD2, 6 bases. Trimming took 7 bases from V and 7 from J, leaving 21 bases between them. Per germline, CDR1 SGHTS and CDR2 YDEGEE. The CDR3 extends over 15 amino acids.

This clone occurred a few times. The genes are TRBV5-4 and TRBJ1-2; tentatively, D is TRBD1 (5 bases). Trimming pared 0 bases from V and 3 bases from J, leaving 12 bases between. Germline CDR1 and CDR2: SGHNT and YYREEE (reference sequence). The length of the CDR3 is 15 residues. The CDR3 DNA sequence: TGTGCCAGCAGCTTGGCCTTAGGCAGGGACTATGGCTACACCTTC. Translated, it gives CASSLALGRDYGYTF.